This TCR beta chain was documented in a study of cytomegalovirus exposure and HLA in healthy donors (dated by TCRdb to 2017 to 2019). With regard to the full study: An earlier analysis of several hundred of the donors reported more than 250 Gb of sequence data and 100 million to 140 million unique TCR beta sequences from roughly 200 million T cells. An early release covering 500 to 750 HLA-typed donors comprised about 300 gigabases of sequencing data and approximately 85 million unique TCR sequences. Among the roughly 390 genotyped donors, approximately 82% belonged to the genetic ancestry cluster associated with self-reported Caucasian donors. The aim of the study was to test whether cataloging public T cell receptors could identify signatures of past pathogen exposure. Using immunosequencing, the study profiled T cell repertoires from approximately 700 subjects and related those repertoires to cytomegalovirus serostatus. Besides the first cohort of around 670 subjects, a separate validation cohort made up of around 120 different subjects was used. To predict cytomegalovirus infection status, the study brought together high-throughput TCR immunosequencing, statistical association of individual TCRs with disease status, and machine learning. A later analysis re-examined previously published TCR beta repertoires from more than 650 donors and added high-resolution HLA genotyping to investigate patterns of TCR occurrence. In the later analysis, no new phenotypic data were used to find candidate immune exposures; instead, reliance was placed on TCR beta sequences and their occurrence across donors. An earlier analysis of roughly 600 of the donors used high-throughput TCR beta sequencing to judge whether each TCR beta V gene segment behaved as functional or pseudogenic. Alongside the repertoire data, information on donor age, sex, ethnicity and CMV serostatus was compiled. Genome-wide SNP genotypes for about 60% of the roughly 700 donors were used in a later genetic analysis, which treated that subset as a discovery cohort. Every repertoire in the discovery cohort had been generated on one and the same sequencing platform. HLA typing included class I and class II loci at four-digit resolution. The number of typed donors differed by locus: roughly 620-630 for A, B, C, DRB1 and DQB1; some 540 for DQA1; some 610 for DPA1; and some 450 for DPB1. Roughly 5 DR-DQ haplotypes were handled as single units for association and clustering, since linkage in the cohort was strong. On average, approximately 250,000 unique TCR beta nucleotide sequences were sequenced per donor among 300 to 500 genotyped donors of the cohort, with approximately 18% of those sequences being non-productive.

Results and caveats for the whole study, not just this receptor: Strong co-occurrence of HLA alleles, especially DR and DQ, made assigning TCR associations to individual alleles difficult. Sequencing depth was assumed to be roughly uniform across donors in the presence/absence analyses, though that assumption may not hold. A further reported finding was that TCR beta sequences accurately predicted the HLA-A and HLA-B alleles for most subjects in the first cohort. The earlier analysis of about 600 of the donors excluded 15 to 20 rarely observed V segments, including chromosome 9 orphons, because counts were too low. Most CMV-associated TCR beta chains appeared to be HLA-restricted in a later analysis, and the HLA associations seemed to be driven largely by CMV exposure. Broadly in line with IMGT annotations, most TCR beta V segments showed up in productive rearrangements about 87% or about 30% of the time in an earlier analysis of approximately 600 of the donors. The classifier was reported to diagnose cytomegalovirus status with high specificity and sensitivity in both the original and validation cohorts. According to a later analysis, TCR association rates differed among HLA loci, with DRB1 alleles showing the most associated TCRs and HLA-C alleles showing the fewest. Because HLA typing was missing for some donors at each locus, association tests included only the typed subset. In this cohort, only TCR beta chains were sequenced, and detectable features were limited by the absence of alpha or paired-chain data. V-gene and J-gene trimming of TCR beta chains was associated with a missense DCLRE1C variant in a later genetic analysis, and the association was replicated in an independent cohort. The only immune exposure information available for the cohort was CMV serostatus. In a later genetic analysis, fewer N-insertions in productive TCRs were reported among donors in an Asian-associated ancestry cluster than the approximately 710-donor mean. The authors suggested that the approach could potentially be extended to other disease states and immunological phenotypes. In a later analysis, several top co-occurrence clusters were reported to appear linked to parvovirus B19, influenza, CMV and Epstein-Barr virus. A later analysis associated roughly 17,000 TCR beta sequences with specific HLA alleles at a false discovery rate of 0.05. Correlated functional status among segregating V segments might reflect linkage disequilibrium, but an unknown experimental factor could not be ruled out. In a later analysis, HLA-associated TCR beta chains showed more clonal expansion and lower generation probabilities than non-associated chains that were equally common. In the study, some 160 TCR beta chains were listed as associated with cytomegalovirus. A few of the identified cytomegalovirus-associated TCR beta chains were confirmed in vitro to be specific for cytomegalovirus antigens. The sequencing pipeline was judged likely to have produced a cluster of highly shared sequence variants as a technical artifact. Across donors, most TCR sequences were observed very rarely, whereas some public TCRs were present in many individuals.

In total, roughly 670 healthy bone marrow donors made up the cohort. At the time of sampling, all cohort members were nominally healthy, though unrecorded immune exposures were likely present. The donor tested CMV seronegative, placing the donor among the roughly 350 seronegative members of the cohort. Every donor gave a peripheral blood sample, and the peripheral blood mononuclear cells from that sample were used for TCR beta sequencing. The Qiagen DNeasy Blood Extraction Kit was used to extract genomic DNA from the blood cell samples. Comments on this clone: Its antigen is still unknown. No base quality information exists; no much larger clone differs at one position.

The library was obtained by the immunoSEQ multiplex PCR assay. For the multiplex PCR, a mixture combining 60 forward primers for TCR Vbeta segments and 13 reverse primers for TCR Jbeta segments was used. Amplification of the CDR3 region of rearranged TCR beta genes was performed with a multiplex PCR assay on genomic DNA. On the Illumina HiSeq System, the amplified TCR beta libraries were sequenced as 87-base-pair reads. In the authors' own workflow: A later analysis counted tens of millions of unique TCR beta chains across the 500 to 850 repertoires, and some 11 million of these chains were shared by at least two donors. Raw reads were error-corrected and collapsed into unique sequences with a nearest-neighbor algorithm that merged closely related sequences to remove PCR and sequencing errors. To assign V, D and J gene segments, CDR3 sequences were aligned to IMGT reference sequences. For a sequence to be retained, a match of at least six nucleotides was required to both a V gene segment and a J gene segment. A rearrangement was called productive if the CDR3 had no stop codons and remained in frame with V and J, and every other rearrangement was called non-productive. CDR3 was defined according to IMGT convention as the region running from the second conserved V-encoded cysteine to the conserved J-encoded phenylalanine. Sequences without an unambiguous match to a single V gene segment were excluded from the earlier analysis of about 600 of the donors. An earlier analysis of roughly 590 of the donors called V segments functional above 56.7% productive rearrangements and segregating when the between-donor standard deviation exceeded 5%. A statistical classification framework was built to diagnose cytomegalovirus status from the catalog of TCR beta chain sequences. A later analysis assigned V and J genes by comparing TCR nucleotide sequences with IMGT/GENE-DB human TR gene sequences. The TCRdist pipeline was used in a later analysis to assign CDR3 sequences and most-parsimonious VDJ recombination scenarios. In a later analysis, each TCR beta chain was defined by its CDR3 amino acid sequence together with its V-gene family, and reads lacking a unique V-gene family were excluded. A later analysis removed roughly 590 highly shared, low-generation-probability nucleotide sequences to deal with suspected cross-contamination and a sequencing artifact. A later analysis calculated a clonal expansion index for each public chain from normalized within-repertoire ranks of inferred template counts. Generation probabilities in a later analysis came from a VDJ recombination model fitted to out-of-frame rearrangements, and those results were checked against IGoR. In a later analysis, hypergeometric tests were used to score TCR-TCR, TCR-HLA and TCR-CMV co-occurrence, with a repertoire-size bias correction applied to TCR pairs. In a later analysis, false discovery rates were estimated by permuting HLA or CMV assignments 20 times. In a later analysis, co-occurring TCRs were grouped with DBSCAN, and TCRdist sequence similarity was added when clustering was performed within HLA-allele-positive subsets. For co-occurrence clustering, repertoires with fewer than 30,000 or more than 120,000 public chains were excluded, along with five repertoires with anomalous nucleotide sharing. TCRdb holds this immuneACCESS table with in-frame rearrangements only. Some clones are missing; in checked studies, unresolved V genes explain under half, and the rest has no known cause. V, J and clone size derive from that table, while D and trimming were established from the DNA sequence. The sample data list 130,000 or so clones, and 70% to 80% of these were observed just once. More than 3% of the sample comes from the top ten.

Sequenced material: PBMCs. The source is a man aged 25 to 40 in good health and CMV-seronegative.

The DNA sequence is given as TGCAGCGTTAATTCCATAACGCATGGACAGGGCTGGGAGACCCAGTACTTC. Translated, this is CSVNSITHGQGWETQYF. Rearrangement joined TRBV29-1 to TRBJ2-5; 8 nucleotides in the junction match TRBD1. Reading from cysteine to phenylalanine, the CDR3 counts 17 amino acids. Just CDR3 DNA is preserved here, 51 bases in frame from base 1. V ends up 5 bases short and J 5 bases short, with an unmatched junction base count of 19. CDR1 and CDR2 are drawn from the germline V gene: SQVTM, ANQGSEA.